This T cell receptor beta chain was retrieved from a study of blood T cells in healthy people across ages. It was with a sample-barcoded 5' primer and a J-beta primer mix that a second PCR of roughly 6 to 12 cycles was run. TCRdb reprocessed the 5' RACE reads via MiXCR and lists one record per CDR3 protein. The sample has around 780,000 distinct CDR3 sequences, roughly 50% seen once. CDR3 length: 14 residues. Germline CDR1 is MRHNA and CDR2 is SNTAGT. Unmatched junction bases numbered 10, after V lost 10 bases and J lost 7 bases. The sequence was obtained from a man aged 35 to 55 in good health. Source material: blood. The chain couples TRBV6-4 to TRBJ2-1; 10 bases map to TRBD1. CDR3 protein: CATARQGAGNEQFF. CDR3 nucleotides: TGTGCCACCGCCAGACAGGGGGCTGGGAATGAGCAGTTCTTC.